This is a list of T cell receptor beta chains from one sample in a study of blood T cells in healthy people across ages. TCRdb reanalysed the 5' RACE reads using MiXCR and keeps one entry per CDR3 protein. The sample has hundreds of thousands of distinct CDR3 sequences; about 52% are singletons. Sequencing was done on a sample of blood. These receptor sequences come from a woman aged 55-69 years in good health. Each CDR3 is given with its conserved first and last residue.

TRBV14,TRBJ2-7,CASSQARTKPYEQYF
TRBV27,TRBJ2-1,CASSLRSLGEQFF
TRBV6-2/TRBV6-3,TRBJ2-4,CASSYSGQGRNIQYF
TRBV29-1,TRBJ2-1,CSGQREGYNEQFF
TRBV7-2,TRBJ2-7,CASSPSLAGASYEQYF
TRBV7-9,TRBJ2-1,CASSQFGRGRGNEQFF
TRBV4-2,TRBJ2-3,CASSQGAGADTQYF
TRBV20-1,TRBJ2-5,CSARVGETGTQYF
TRBV3-1,TRBJ2-5,CAGTLAEFQETQYF
TRBV2,TRBJ2-7,CASIRTSGNYEQYF
TRBV7-2,TRBJ2-7,CASSPRLAAREVYEQYF
TRBV27,TRBJ2-5,CASSLEGGVQETQYF
TRBV20-1,TRBJ2-1,CSAFALAGNYNEQFF
TRBV9,TRBJ2-5,CASSVVGGNQETQYF
TRBV30,TRBJ2-3,CAWRSSGTTDTQYF
TRBV10-3,TRBJ2-7,CAISESKGRSFEEQYF
TRBV4-3,TRBJ2-5,CASSQDASRETQYF
TRBV7-3,TRBJ2-1,CASSPGLGQYNEQFF
TRBV6-5,TRBJ2-1,CASSSSGPTYNEQFF
TRBV15,TRBJ2-5,CATSLHGGETQYF
TRBV6-6,TRBJ2-5,CASSQGLAGSQETQYF
TRBV7-2,TRBJ1-6,CASSLAGGHSPLHF
TRBV7-2,TRBJ2-7,CASSSGMGLYEQYF
TRBV20-1,TRBJ1-2,CSASGGGLYGYTF
TRBV7-2,.,CASSLTSGAHEQYF
TRBV20-1,TRBJ2-1,CSAVSDSDGQFF
TRBV2,TRBJ1-4,CASSNTGANEKLFF
TRBV20-1,TRBJ2-3,CSAGRASLDTQYF
TRBV6-6,TRBJ2-5,CACNNGQGVRNEQYF
TRBV20-1,TRBJ2-1,CSAATGGRCEQFF
TRBV29-1,TRBJ2-6,CSVDGDLPNTNVLTF